The 18 T cell receptor beta chains listed next were all sequenced from one sample in a study of T cell repertoires in cytomegalovirus infection. TCRdb processed the reads anew with MiXCR; each CDR3 protein has one entry. The profile shows around 300,000 distinct CDR3 sequences, around a tenth of them singletons. Sequences were obtained from PBMCs. These receptors originate from a human donor in good health (CMV status not recorded). Some clones in this sample may be carry-over from other donors' samples.

This clonotype was seen ten or more times. The V gene is TRBV20-1, the J gene TRBJ2-7, with TRBD2 as a possible D gene (7 bases). Germline CDR1 is DFQATT and CDR2 is SNEGSKA (reference sequence). V was pared by 0 bases and J by 7 bases, with 16 bases between. CDR3 size: 14 residues. The CDR3: CSARDKGGPWEQYF. CDR3 coding DNA: TGCAGTGCTAGAGATAAGGGGGGGCCCTGGGAGCAGTACTTC.

This clonotype was observed a handful of times. The rearrangement links TRBV11-3 to TRBJ1-6, with 8 bases that match TRBD1. With 5 bases clipped from V and 8 bases from J, the junction kept 5 bases outside the gene matches. The CDR3 length is 14 residues. Looked up from germline, CDR1 is SGHNT and CDR2 is YENEEA. The CDR3 DNA is TGTGCCAGCAGCGACGGACAGGGCCATTCACCCCTCCACTTT. It is translated as CASSDGQGHSPLHF.

This clonotype has ten or more counts. This chain links TRBV7-2 with TRBJ1-1; D not certain. The V end was cut by 1 base, the J end by 4 bases, with 10 bases between. CDR1 SGHTA and CDR2 FQGNSA come from the germline V gene. The CDR3 runs to 14 residues. The CDR3 DNA reads TGTGCCAGCAGCTTAGGGCCGGGTAGCACTGAAGCTTTCTTT. This codes for CASSLGPGSTEAFF.

This chain connects TRBV7-9 to TRBJ1-2; no clear D gene. In germline, CDR1 is SEHNR, CDR2 FQNEAQ (reference sequence). Trimming left V 3 bases short and J 3 bases short, with 8 bases between. There are 13 residues in the CDR3. The CDR3 sequence is CASSLDPYYGYTF. The CDR3, as DNA: TGTGCCAGCAGCTTGGACCCTTACTATGGCTACACCTTC.

The J gene is TRBJ1-5, the V gene TRBV5-1, with TRBD1 matching 7 bases. Germline CDR1 SGHRS, CDR2 YFSETQ. CDR3 length equals 14 residues. With V trimmed by 5 bases and J by 3 bases, 5 bases remained unmatched. CDR3 residues: CASRSEGANQPQHF. For the CDR3, the DNA is TGCGCCAGCAGATCGGAGGGGGCCAATCAGCCCCAGCATTTT.

Only a few counts were recorded for this clonotype. The rearrangement joins TRBV20-1 to TRBJ2-1; the D gene is possibly TRBD2 (6 bases). Trimming cost V 3 bases and J 0 bases, with 18 bases left between them. Germline V gives CDR1 DFQATT, CDR2 SNEGSKA (reference sequence). The CDR3 contains 17 residues. CDR3 nucleotide sequence: TGCAGTGCTAGCCCACTGAAGGCGGGATCCTCCTACAATGAGCAGTTCTTC. Translated: CSASPLKAGSSYNEQFF.

This clonotype was observed at least ten times. V gene TRBV7-2 combines with J gene TRBJ2-7; 9 bases agree with TRBD1. The germline V gene has CDR1 SGHTA and CDR2 FQGNSA. This CDR3 has 15 residues. Trimming took 1 base from V and 3 from J; bases not matched to a gene: 4. This CDR3 is CASSLELTGGYEQYF. Written as DNA, the CDR3 is TGTGCCAGCAGCTTAGAGCTGACAGGGGGCTACGAGCAGTACTTC.

This clonotype was seen many times. CDR3 DNA sequence: TGTGCCAGCCGCCGATGGGGCAGGGGCTACGAGCAGTACTTC. This sequence encodes CASRRWGRGYEQYF. V and J are TRBV12-3 or TRBV12-4 and TRBJ2-7, with D maybe TRBD1 (6 bases). The CDR3 extends over 14 amino acids. The V end was cut by 8 bases, the J end by 3 bases, with 17 bases between.

A few counts support this clonotype. The chain has TRBV7-9 and TRBJ1-1, with unresolved D. Trimming pared 1 base from V and 7 bases from J, leaving 7 bases between. This CDR3 is built from 12 residues. Germline V gene sequence: CDR1 SEHNR, CDR2 FQNEAQ (reference sequence). CDR3 DNA sequence: TGTGCCAGCAGCTTAGACAGACTTGAAGCTTTCTTT. Amino acid sequence: CASSLDRLEAFF.

This clonotype has ten or more counts. The chain recombines TRBV5-4 with TRBJ1-1, with 7 bases matching TRBD1. Germline CDR1 and CDR2: SGHNT and YYREEE (reference sequence). With V trimmed by 1 base and J by 5 bases, 5 bases remained unmatched. The CDR3 consists of 14 residues. This CDR3 is CASSLPGGGTEAFF. As DNA, the CDR3 is TGTGCCAGCAGCTTGCCAGGGGGAGGTACTGAAGCTTTCTTT.

The CDR3: CASIATGGNYGYTF. CDR3 sequence (DNA): TGTGCCAGTATTGCGACAGGTGGAAACTATGGCTACACCTTC. The V gene is TRBV19, the J gene TRBJ1-2; tentative D call: TRBD1 (6 bases). In germline, CDR1 is LNHDA, CDR2 SQIVND (reference sequence). The CDR3 sequence is 14 residues long. Trimming took off 7 bases at V and 2 bases at J, with 14 bases between the two ends.

This chain joins TRBV6-5 and TRBJ1-5; maybe TRBD1 (6 bases). The length of the CDR3 is 14 residues. Germline V gene lookup returns CDR1 MNHEY and CDR2 SVGAGI. The germline V and J ends were trimmed by 2 bases and 6 bases, with 11 bases remaining between them. The CDR3, as DNA: TGTGCCAGCAGTTACGGGGGCGAGGGTCAGCCCCAGCATTTT. Translation: CASSYGGEGQPQHF.

This sequence joins TRBV18 and TRBJ1-6; D unresolved. The length of the CDR3 is 16 residues. Looked up from germline, CDR1 is KGHSH and CDR2 is LQKENI. Trimming cost V 3 bases and J 8 bases, with 17 bases left between them. CDR3 residues: CASSPRTGAGYSPLHF. The DNA of the CDR3 is TGTGCCAGCTCACCCCGCACCGGAGCGGGGTATTCACCCCTCCACTTT.

This sequence joins TRBV3-1 and TRBJ1-4; 7 bases fit TRBD1. CDR1 LGHDT and CDR2 YNNKEL come from the germline V gene (reference sequence). This CDR3 has 15 amino acids. V trimming: 7 bases; J trimming: 6 bases; junction bases outside the gene matches: 11. For the CDR3, the DNA is TGTGCCAGCACCACATCGACAGGGATTCATGAAAAACTGTTTTTT. It encodes CASTTSTGIHEKLFF.

J is TRBJ1-1 and V is TRBV19; perhaps TRBD1 as D (5 bases). V lost 5 bases and J lost 0, with 13 bases in between. Germline CDR1 is LNHDA and CDR2 is SQIVND (reference sequence). This CDR3 comprises 15 residues. The DNA of the CDR3 is TGTGCCAGTAGTTCCGGGACGGGGTTGAACACTGAAGCTTTCTTT. Translated: CASSSGTGLNTEAFF.

This clonotype was detected ten times or more. The chain is built from TRBV7-2 and TRBJ2-3; 11 bases are a match to TRBD2. Germline V lookup: CDR1 SGHTA, CDR2 FQGNSA. V shed 4 bases and J 2 bases; nucleotides not matched to a gene: 14. The CDR3 contains 19 residues. The CDR3 coding sequence is TGTGCCAGCAGCTACCTCCCTGGTAGTAGCGGGAGGGACACAGATACGCAGTATTTT. Its translation: CASSYLPGSSGRDTDTQYF.

This clonotype was counted ten times or more. The V and J genes are TRBV7-2 and TRBJ1-4, with 7 bases fitting TRBD1. With V trimmed by 5 bases and J by 1 base, 7 bases remained unmatched. Germline V gene sequence: CDR1 SGHTA, CDR2 FQGNSA. The CDR3 is made up of 16 amino acids. The CDR3, as DNA: TGTGCCAGCAGCGACGACAGGGCTGTAACTAATGAAAAACTGTTTTTT. This gives the protein CASSDDRAVTNEKLFF.

Worth noting for this clonotype: A much larger clone differs from this one at a single base, so this may be a read error. V is TRBV7-2 and J is TRBJ2-1; D is perhaps TRBD2 (6 bases). The CDR3 is 14 amino acids. Germline V gene sequence: CDR1 SGHTA, CDR2 FQGNSA. The V and J ends lost 1 base and 9 bases respectively, with 13 bases between them. The DNA for the CDR3 is TGTGCCAGCAGCTTAGGTAGGGAGGCAGCTGAGCAGTTCTTC. It encodes CASSLGREAAEQFF.